A single sample gave rise to the 9 T cell receptor beta chains below, sequenced in a study of blood T cell repertoires in COVID-19. Clones were read by immunoSEQ multiplex PCR, and TCRdb kept only the in-frame ones, dropping some. The repertoire includes some 200,000 clones, approximately 85% of them detected once, and about 2.5% sits in the top ten. The sequenced sample was peripheral blood. These receptors all stem from a woman aged 65 to 85 with COVID-19, enrolled during active disease.

The rearrangement joins TRBV3-1 (or the pseudogene TRBV3-2) to TRBJ1-1, with D hard to call. CDR1 and CDR2 (germline): LGHDT, YNNKEL (reference sequence). The CDR3 consists of 12 residues. V lost 5 bases, J lost 4 bases, and 8 bases lay in between. In DNA form, the CDR3 reads TGTGCCAGCAGCTCCCCGGGCACTGAAGCTTTCTTT. It specifies CASSSPGTEAFF.

This chain links TRBV6-4 with TRBJ2-1; maybe TRBD2 (6 bases). This CDR3 is 14 amino acids long. V gave up 0 bases and J gave up 9 bases, with 12 bases separating them. Germline-derived CDR1 and CDR2 are MRHNA and SNTAGT. The CDR3 protein is CASSDSGLFGEQFF. CDR3 in DNA: TGTGCCAGCAGTGACTCAGGACTATTCGGTGAGCAGTTCTTC.

The CDR3 DNA reads TGCGCCAGCAGGCAGAACAGGGGGCCAGTTGATACGCAGTATTTT. Translated, it gives CASRQNRGPVDTQYF. The chain joins TRBV4-3 to TRBJ2-3, with TRBD1 matching over 9 bases. CDR1 and CDR2 from the germline V gene are LGHNA and YSLEER. The junction had 10 bases not matched to a gene; V was cut back by 6 bases and J by 6 bases. The CDR3 runs 15 residues.

The chain links TRBV7-2 to TRBJ1-3; possible D gene TRBD1, 6 bases. Germline lookup yields CDR1 SGHTA and CDR2 FQGNSA. Trimming took off 2 bases at V and 4 bases at J, with 9 bases between the two ends. The CDR3 is 14 amino acids. This chain's CDR3 is CASSLTGTGNTIYF. CDR3 sequence (DNA): TGTGCCAGCAGCTTAACAGGGACAGGAAACACCATATATTTT.

This chain links TRBV6-6 with TRBJ2-1; TRBD1 aligns across 12 bases. V was clipped by 2 bases and J by 5 bases; unmatched bases: 4. This CDR3 is 16 amino acids long. CDR1 is MNHNY, CDR2 SVGAGI, per germline (reference sequence). The CDR3 DNA reads as TGTGCCAGCAGTTACCCGGGACAGGGGGCCAACAATGAGCAGTTCTTC. Protein: CASSYPGQGANNEQFF.

This chain connects TRBV18 to TRBJ1-2; tentatively, D is TRBD1 (5 bases). Germline assignment: CDR1 KGHSH and CDR2 LQKENI. The V and J ends lost 3 bases and 2 bases respectively, with 16 bases between them. CDR3 length: 16 amino acids. The CDR3 DNA reads as TGTGCCAGCTCACCGACCCCGGGGGAATCAAACTATGGCTACACCTTC. Its protein product is CASSPTPGESNYGYTF.

This rearrangement joins TRBV9 to TRBJ2-1, with 10 bases that match TRBD1. The CDR3 is 16 residues long. V lost 1 base to trimming and J lost 7 bases; unmatched junction nucleotides: 8. Germline V gives CDR1 SGDLS, CDR2 YYNGEE. DNA of the CDR3: TGTGCCAGCAGCGTAAATCTCCGGGACAGGGGAAATGAGCAGTTCTTC. This encodes CASSVNLRDRGNEQFF.

The rearrangement joins TRBV18 to TRBJ1-1, with D possibly matching TRBD1 (6 bases). Looked up from germline, CDR1 is KGHSH and CDR2 is LQKENI. This CDR3 is built from 13 residues. Trimming left V 3 bases short and J 5 bases short, with 10 bases between. The CDR3 nucleotides read TGTGCCAGCTCACCGGAGACAGGAACTGAAGCTTTCTTT. Protein: CASSPETGTEAFF.

There are a few counts of this clone. The chain recombines TRBV15 with TRBJ2-3; 7 bases line up with TRBD2. The CDR3 totals 14 residues. Germline values: CDR1 LNHNV, CDR2 YYDKDF (reference sequence). This CDR3 is CATGSLGGTDTQYF. The CDR3 nucleotides are TGTGCGACCGGGTCCCTCGGGGGGACAGATACGCAGTATTTT.